The 26 T cell receptor beta chains below all came from one sample that was sequenced in a study of blood T cell repertoires in COVID-19. Profiled with immunoSEQ multiplex PCR; TCRdb holds only in-frame clones, not every one. Of a few hundred thousand clones listed, around nine tenths are singletons. Sequenced: peripheral blood. The receptors come from a man aged 55 to 70 with acute or convalescent COVID-19.

J is TRBJ2-4 and V is TRBV27; the match to TRBD2 covers 13 bases. CDR1 and CDR2 (germline): MNHEY, SMNVEV (reference sequence). Trimming cost V 5 bases and J 3 bases; bases outside gene matches: 7. The CDR3 contains 17 residues. DNA for the CDR3: TGTGCCAGCAGTCCCCGGACTAGCGGGGGCGGCAAAAACATTCAGTACTTC. Protein sequence: CASSPRTSGGGKNIQYF.

In this sample, this clone turned up a few times. The chain couples TRBV7-3 to TRBJ1-5; 12 nucleotides align to TRBD1. CDR3 length: 18 amino acids. From germline, CDR1 is SGHTA and CDR2 FQGTGA. The trim removed 2 bases at V and 0 bases at J, leaving 5 bases unmatched. This CDR3 is CASSLWDRGLISNQPQHF. CDR3 DNA sequence: TGTGCCAGCAGCTTATGGGACAGGGGGCTGATTAGCAATCAGCCCCAGCATTTT.

This chain uses TRBV7-8 with TRBJ1-6, with 8 nucleotides matching TRBD1. Germline values: CDR1 SGHVS, CDR2 FQNEAQ. Trimming cost V 4 bases and J 7 bases; bases outside gene matches: 6. The CDR3 has 15 residues. CDR3: CASSSPGQANSPLHF. CDR3 DNA: TGTGCCAGCAGCTCCCCGGGACAGGCAAATTCACCCCTCCACTTT.

This chain joins TRBV5-5 and TRBJ2-3, with 12 positions matching TRBD2. J gave up 5 bases and V 4 bases, and 11 bases lay outside the gene matches. This CDR3 is 17 amino acids long. Germline V gene sequence: CDR1 SGHKS, CDR2 YYEKEE (reference sequence). The CDR3 DNA sequence: TGTGCCAGCAGCATCCTACTAGCGGGGGGTGTGGGAGATACGCAGTATTTT. Protein sequence: CASSILLAGGVGDTQYF.

V is TRBV29-1 and J is TRBJ2-3; 9 positions match TRBD2. The V gene's germline CDR1 is SQVTM and CDR2 ANQGSEA. This CDR3 has 16 residues. The V and J ends lost 2 bases and 1 base, in that order; junction bases with no gene match: 7. In nucleotides, the CDR3 is TGCAGCGTTGAAACCACCCAGCGGGGGGGCACAGATACGCAGTATTTT. Protein: CSVETTQRGGTDTQYF.

The chain carries TRBV19 and TRBJ1-1; D uncertain. V gave up 3 bases and J gave up 4 bases, with 9 bases separating them. This CDR3 region has 13 residues. Per the germline V gene, CDR1 is LNHDA and CDR2 is SQIVND (reference sequence). The CDR3 here is CASSMRVVTEAFF. The CDR3 region has the DNA TGTGCCAGTAGTATGCGGGTCGTCACTGAAGCTTTCTTT.

The rearrangement joins TRBV5-1 to TRBJ1-6; a weak D match, TRBD1 (6 bases). CDR1 and CDR2 (germline): SGHRS, YFSETQ. V was pared by 0 bases and J by 9 bases, with 10 bases between. CDR3 length equals 14 residues. The CDR3, as DNA: TGCGCCAGCAGCTTGGCAGGGGTGGGTTCACCCCTCCACTTT. Translating it yields CASSLAGVGSPLHF.

The gene calls are TRBV5-1 and TRBJ1-1; 7 bases are shared with TRBD1. Germline values: CDR1 SGHRS, CDR2 YFSETQ. The V and J ends lost 4 bases and 0 bases, in that order; junction bases with no gene match: 9. The CDR3 sequence is 16 residues long. CDR3 protein: CASSPLQGLMNTEAFF. DNA of the CDR3: TGCGCCAGCAGCCCCCTACAGGGGTTAATGAACACTGAAGCTTTCTTT.

The genes are TRBV7-9 and TRBJ2-5; possibly TRBD1 for D (6 bases). The CDR3 consists of 14 residues. V lost 5 bases, J lost 5 bases, and 15 bases lay in between. Germline V gene data show CDR1 as SEHNR and CDR2 as FQNEAQ (reference sequence). This CDR3 is CASSQGSPMETQYF. CDR3 in DNA: TGTGCCAGCAGCCAGGGGTCCCCGATGGAGACCCAGTACTTC.

J is TRBJ2-1 and V is TRBV19; a weak D match, TRBD2 (6 bases). The V and J ends lost 7 bases and 9 bases respectively, with 10 bases between them. The length of the CDR3 is 11 residues. The germline gives CDR1 LNHDA, CDR2 SQIVND (reference sequence). CDR3 region: CASTRGTEQFF. DNA of the CDR3: TGTGCCAGTACCCGGGGGACTGAGCAGTTCTTC.

V gene TRBV7-7 combines with J gene TRBJ1-1; TRBD1 matches 7 bases. With V trimmed by 5 bases and J by 4 bases, 13 bases remained unmatched. The CDR3 totals 16 residues. Looked up from germline, CDR1 is SSHAT and CDR2 is FNYEAQ (reference sequence). The CDR3 DNA is TGTGCCAGCAGCCCCCAGGAGGGGGCGTTCTGCACTGAAGCTTTCTTT. Amino acids: CASSPQEGAFCTEAFF.

CDR3 loop: CASSDGRGEQPEQYF. Here the CDR3 DNA reads TGTGCCAGCAGTGATGGGCGGGGTGAGCAGCCCGAGCAGTATTTT. The chain couples TRBV6-1 to TRBJ2-3; a weak D match, TRBD2 (6 bases). Germline V gene sequence: CDR1 MNHNS, CDR2 SASEGT. The germline V and J ends were trimmed by 3 bases and 11 bases, with 21 bases remaining between them. This CDR3 is built from 15 residues.

The V and J genes are TRBV20-1 and TRBJ1-2; perhaps TRBD1 as D (6 bases). The CDR3 consists of 15 residues. Germline V gene data show CDR1 as DFQATT and CDR2 as SNEGSKA (reference sequence). Trimming stripped 3 bases from V and 0 bases from J, with 14 bases between. The CDR3 coding sequence is TGCAGTGCTAGTAAAATCAGGGGTACTAACTATGGCTACACCTTC. Translated: CSASKIRGTNYGYTF.

The count of this clone is one. The rearrangement uses TRBV2 and TRBJ2-3, with 8 bases lining up with TRBD2. V shed 3 bases and J 2 bases; nucleotides not matched to a gene: 16. Germline CDR1 SNHLY, CDR2 FYNNEI. The CDR3 totals 19 residues. CDR3 bases: TGTGCCAGCAGTGAGAAGTCTGCCAGAGGGACTAGGCACACAGATACGCAGTATTTT. Amino acid sequence: CASSEKSARGTRHTDTQYF.

V usage is TRBV12-3 or TRBV12-4 and J usage is TRBJ1-1; the D gene is possibly TRBD1 (5 bases). The germline V and J ends were trimmed by 2 bases and 5 bases, with 9 bases remaining between them. The CDR3 contains 13 residues. In nucleotides, the CDR3 is TGTGCCAGCAGTTTAAGGGGAGGGACTGAAGCTTTCTTT. Amino acid sequence: CASSLRGGTEAFF.

The J gene is TRBJ2-7, the V gene TRBV27; 11 nucleotides match TRBD2. Germline V gives CDR1 MNHEY, CDR2 SMNVEV (reference sequence). The CDR3 is made up of 19 amino acids. With V trimmed by 5 bases and J by 2 bases, 17 bases remained unmatched. The CDR3 sequence is CASSPLAGGPEQRPYEQYF. CDR3 DNA: TGTGCCAGCAGTCCTCTAGCGGGGGGCCCGGAACAACGACCCTACGAGCAGTACTTC.

The V gene is TRBV6-2 or TRBV6-3, the J gene TRBJ2-3; D unclear. The length of the CDR3 is 14 residues. In germline, CDR1 is MNHEY, CDR2 SVGEGT. V was clipped by 0 bases and J by 3 bases, with 7 bases between them. The CDR3: CASSYSLNTDTQYF. In DNA, the CDR3 is TGTGCCAGCAGTTACTCACTTAATACAGATACGCAGTATTTT.

The chain has TRBV18 and TRBJ1-5; D is undetermined. The CDR3 length is 14 residues. Looked up from germline, CDR1 is KGHSH and CDR2 is LQKENI. V was pared by 5 bases and J by 5 bases, with 13 bases between. The CDR3 is CASSSVGDYQPQHF. Written as DNA, the CDR3 is TGTGCCAGCTCATCAGTCGGAGATTATCAGCCCCAGCATTTT. Using reference TRBV18 and TRBJ1-5 for the parts outside the CDR3, the full variable domain is NAGVMQNPRHLVRRRGQEARLRCSPMKGHSHVYWYRQLPEEGLKFMVYLQKENIIDESGMPKERFSAEFPKEGPSILRIQQVVRGDSAAYFCASSSVGDYQPQHFGDGTRLSIL.

The gene calls are TRBV10-3 and TRBJ1-4; 7 bases are shared with TRBD1. J lost 14 bases, V lost 4 bases, and 13 bases had no gene match. Looked up from germline, CDR1 is ENHRY and CDR2 is SYGVKD. The CDR3 runs to 14 residues. Here the CDR3 reads CAISATGMSERLFF. DNA for the CDR3: TGTGCCATCAGTGCGACAGGGATGAGTGAACGGCTGTTTTTT.

The rearrangement links TRBV5-1 to TRBJ2-3; tentative D call: TRBD1 (7 bases). Trimming removed 0 bases at V and 4 bases at J, with 15 bases between. In germline, CDR1 is SGHRS, CDR2 YFSETQ. CDR3 length: 16 amino acids. The CDR3 sequence: CASSLVLGGGSDTQYF. The CDR3 nucleotides are TGCGCCAGCAGCTTGGTTCTAGGAGGGGGCTCAGATACGCAGTATTTT.

V is TRBV18 and J is TRBJ2-7; D not certain. CDR3 length equals 13 residues. CDR1 and CDR2 (germline): KGHSH, LQKENI. V was trimmed by 1 base and J by 3 bases, leaving 7 bases between them. The CDR3 is CASSPRSGYEQYF. CDR3 DNA sequence: TGTGCCAGCTCACCACGCTCCGGCTACGAGCAGTACTTC.

V gene TRBV19 combines with J gene TRBJ1-5; 9 positions agree with TRBD1. Germline V CDR1 and CDR2: LNHDA, SQIVND (reference sequence). This CDR3 spans 13 amino acids. V lost 6 bases and J lost 7; bases outside the gene matches: 4. This CDR3 reads CASSRDRVQPQHF. As DNA, the CDR3 is TGTGCCAGTAGCCGGGACAGGGTCCAGCCCCAGCATTTT.

This chain uses TRBV9 with TRBJ1-4; a possible D gene is TRBD1 (6 bases). V lost 3 bases and J 3 bases, leaving 12 bases between the germline ends. CDR1 is SGDLS and CDR2 is YYNGEE in the germline V gene. The CDR3 has 15 residues. CDR3 loop: CASSAQGRANEKLFF. DNA of the CDR3: TGTGCCAGCAGCGCCCAGGGGCGTGCTAATGAAAAACTGTTTTTT.

This clone has just one count. J is TRBJ2-5 and V is TRBV24-1; 10 positions agree with TRBD2. CDR3 length: 16 amino acids. Germline loops: CDR1 KGHDR, CDR2 SFDVKD. Losses at the gene ends were 5 bases for V and 2 bases for J; bases not matched to a gene: 7. The CDR3 is CATSAAGGSSQETQYF. CDR3 nucleotide sequence: TGTGCCACCAGTGCAGCGGGGGGGAGTAGTCAAGAGACCCAGTACTTC.

The rearrangement joins TRBV16 to TRBJ2-2; D is uncertain. Germline CDR1 is KGHSY and CDR2 is FQNENV. The CDR3 is made up of 16 amino acids. V was cut by 1 base and J by 0 bases, with 9 bases left in between. CDR3 bases: TGTGCCAGCAGCCAATTGGGCAGAACGAACACCGGGGAGCTGTTTTTT. This codes for CASSQLGRTNTGELFF.

This clone has a single count. The rearrangement links TRBV4-2 to TRBJ2-7, with D possibly matching TRBD1 (6 bases). The germline V gene encodes CDR1 LGHNA and CDR2 YNFKEQ. The V end was cut by 0 bases, the J end by 1 base, with 16 bases between. The CDR3 has 17 residues. The CDR3 here is CASSQEESGRGSYEQYF. The CDR3 DNA follows: TGTGCCAGCAGCCAAGAAGAATCGGGCAGGGGATCCTACGAGCAGTACTTC.